This passage covers 30 T cell receptor beta chains from one sample sequenced in a study of PD-1 blockade in mismatch repair-deficient tumors. Profiling relied on immunoSEQ multiplex PCR, and the TCRdb table lists in-frame clones only, not all of them. The sample records roughly 130,000 clones, 85% to 90% being singletons. This specimen consisted of peripheral blood, obtained approximately 69 weeks after starting pembrolizumab. The receptor source for this set is an adult with mismatch repair-deficient cancer.

The chain couples TRBV27 to TRBJ1-2; D is undetermined. Germline loops: CDR1 MNHEY, CDR2 SMNVEV (reference sequence). Between the trimmed V and J ends, which lost 5 bases and 2 bases, there was a span of 15 bases. The CDR3 length is 15 residues. CDR3 DNA sequence: TGTGCCAGCAGTACGCGTAGCGGGGTCAACTATGGCTACACCTTC. Its translation: CASSTRSGVNYGYTF.

V and J are TRBV6-1 and TRBJ1-5; tentative D call: TRBD1 (6 bases). The V end lost 6 bases, the J end lost 3 bases, and 15 bases lay between the germline ends. This CDR3 spans 15 amino acids. Germline CDR1 is MNHNS and CDR2 is SASEGT. The CDR3 coding sequence is TGTGCCAGCAGCGCCGACAGGTCTCTCAATCAGCCCCAGCATTTT. Translated: CASSADRSLNQPQHF.

V is TRBV5-1 and J is TRBJ2-3; 11 nucleotides agree with TRBD2. Germline loops: CDR1 SGHRS, CDR2 YFSETQ. This CDR3 is 18 amino acids long. After removal of 4 bases from V and 2 bases from J, the junction contained 12 bases not matched to a gene. The CDR3 nucleotides read TGCGCCAGCAGCGCTACTAGCGGGAGTCTGAAAATCACAGATACGCAGTATTTT. Residues: CASSATSGSLKITDTQYF.

V gene TRBV27 combines with J gene TRBJ2-3; tentative D call: TRBD2 (6 bases). Germline V gives CDR1 MNHEY, CDR2 SMNVEV (reference sequence). The CDR3 consists of 12 residues. Trimming stripped 8 bases from V and 8 bases from J, with 14 bases between. CDR3 residues: CASRTGGTTQYF. The CDR3, as DNA: TGTGCCAGCCGCACTGGCGGGACTACGCAGTATTTT.

The V and J genes are TRBV6-5 and TRBJ2-7; 8 bases agree with TRBD1. J gave up 3 bases and V 6 bases, and 7 bases lay outside the gene matches. This CDR3 is 14 amino acids long. Germline CDR1 MNHEY, CDR2 SVGAGI. The chain's CDR3 is CASRPTGAHYEQYF. In DNA, the CDR3 is TGTGCCAGCAGACCGACAGGGGCTCACTACGAGCAGTACTTC.

This clone has just one count. This chain links TRBV5-4 with TRBJ2-1; D gene uncertain. Germline CDR1 reads SGHNT; CDR2 reads YYREEE (reference sequence). There are 15 residues in the CDR3. V lost 0 bases to trimming and J lost 4 bases, with 11 bases between them. The CDR3 DNA reads TGTGCCAGCAGCTTGGGACATTCGACATACAATGAGCAGTTCTTC. Protein product: CASSLGHSTYNEQFF. Drawing the rest from reference TRBV5-4 and TRBJ2-1, the complete variable domain is ETGVTQSPTHLIKTRGQQVTLRCSSQSGHNTVSWYQQALGQGPQFIFQYYREEENGRGNFPPRFSGLQFPNYSSELNVNALELDDSALYLCASSLGHSTYNEQFFGPGTRLTVL.

The chain uses TRBV14 and TRBJ2-5, with a possible D match to TRBD2 (5 bases). Germline V gives CDR1 SGHDN, CDR2 FVKESK. Trimming shortened V by 1 base and J by 5 bases, and 23 bases separated the two germline ends. The CDR3 has 18 residues. Here the CDR3 reads CASSQGLIASYQRETQYF. CDR3 nucleotides: TGTGCCAGCAGCCAAGGACTGATCGCCTCTTACCAGCGGGAGACCCAGTACTTC.

The chain joins TRBV18 to TRBJ2-1, with 8 bases aligning to TRBD1. The CDR3 is 16 amino acids. Germline V CDR1 and CDR2: KGHSH, LQKENI. The V segment lost 0 bases and the J segment 4 bases; nucleotides outside the gene matches: 5. The CDR3 region has the DNA TGTGCCAGCTCACCACCCCACGGACAGGGTTACAATGAGCAGTTCTTC. Amino acid sequence: CASSPPHGQGYNEQFF.

The chain recombines TRBV7-2 with TRBJ2-5, with D tentatively TRBD2 (5 bases). CDR1 and CDR2 (germline): SGHTA, FQGNSA. V lost 3 bases, J lost 5 bases, and 10 bases lay in between. This CDR3 contains 13 residues. The CDR3 DNA is TGTGCCAGCAGCTTCCCGGAGGAGGAGACCCAGTACTTC. The encoded protein is CASSFPEEETQYF.

This clone was detected once. This chain links TRBV5-1 with TRBJ2-1; 8 nucleotides agree with TRBD2. This CDR3 has 17 amino acids. The junction had 12 bases not matched to a gene; V was cut back by 4 bases and J by 3 bases. Germline lookup yields CDR1 SGHRS and CDR2 YFSETQ. CDR3 sequence (DNA): TGCGCCAGCAGCGTAGGACTACTAGCGGAGTTCTACAATGAGCAGTTCTTC. Its translation: CASSVGLLAEFYNEQFF.

To note about this clone: A junction end diverges from the germline sequence, so it may reflect a read error. V and J are TRBV6-5 and TRBJ2-1; 10 nucleotides line up with TRBD2. The CDR3 extends over 15 amino acids. Germline lookup yields CDR1 MNHEY and CDR2 SVGAGI. The CDR3 is CASSTRAGGTRDGIF. CDR3 coding DNA: TGTGCCAGCAGTACCAGAGCGGGAGGGACCCGGGATGGGATCTTC.

In its sample, this clone was seen a few times. The V and J genes are TRBV15 and TRBJ2-3, with a weak D call TRBD2 (6 bases). CDR1 is LNHNV, CDR2 YYDKDF, per germline (reference sequence). Trimming stripped 3 bases from V and 9 bases from J, with 16 bases between. This CDR3 region has 14 residues. Here the CDR3 DNA reads TGTGCCACCAGCAGCAGAGGGTCTAGCGTAACGCAGTATTTT. Translation gives CATSSRGSSVTQYF.

This sequence joins TRBV6-1 and TRBJ2-2; perhaps TRBD2 as D (6 bases). V lost 8 bases, J lost 2 bases, and 15 bases lay in between. The germline CDR1 and CDR2 sequences are MNHNS and SASEGT. The CDR3 covers 15 residues. CDR3 amino acids: CASGGGNPNTGELFF. The CDR3, as DNA: TGTGCCAGCGGAGGCGGGAATCCCAACACCGGGGAGCTGTTTTTT.

CDR3 DNA: TGTGCCAGTAGTGGGGGACGGGCTACACGTGGTGAGACCCAGTACTTC. This gives the protein CASSGGRATRGETQYF. The V call is TRBV19, the J call TRBJ2-5, with D tentatively TRBD1 or TRBD2 (5 bases each). The CDR3 has 16 amino acids. Trimming shortened V by 5 bases and J by 5 bases, and 21 bases separated the two germline ends. Germline CDR1 is LNHDA and CDR2 is SQIVND (reference sequence). The full variable domain, in which reference TRBV19 and TRBJ2-5 provide the parts outside the CDR3, is DGGITQSPKYLFRKEGQNVTLSCEQNLNHDAMYWYRQDPGQGLRLIYYSQIVNDFQKGDIAEGYSVSREKKESFPLTVTSAQKNPTAFYLCASSGGRATRGETQYFGPGTRLLVL.

This chain connects TRBV5-1 to TRBJ2-7; D gene ambiguous. The CDR3 is 14 residues long. The V end lost 1 base, the J end lost 0 bases, and 8 bases lay between the germline ends. Germline lookup yields CDR1 SGHRS and CDR2 YFSETQ. The CDR3 sequence is CASSLLKSSYEQYF. The CDR3 bases are TGCGCCAGCAGCTTGTTGAAAAGCTCCTACGAGCAGTACTTC.

This clone was recorded a few times. This chain joins TRBV5-4 and TRBJ2-2, with no clear D. Germline CDR1 and CDR2: SGHNT and YYREEE (reference sequence). CDR3 length: 14 residues. V was shortened by 1 base and J by 1 base, with 5 bases between the two germline ends. CDR3 sequence: CASSLPGNTGELFF. CDR3 sequence (DNA): TGTGCCAGCAGCTTGCCGGGGAACACCGGGGAGCTGTTTTTT.

This chain connects TRBV29-1 to TRBJ2-1, with D unclear. The germline CDR1 and CDR2 sequences are SQVTM and ANQGSEA. Trimming cost V 1 base and J 2 bases, with 9 bases left between them. This CDR3 comprises 14 residues. In DNA form, the CDR3 reads TGCAGCGTTGAAGGAGACACGGCCTACAATGAGCAGTTCTTC. Translating gives CSVEGDTAYNEQFF.

This clone has just one count. The V and J genes are TRBV29-1 and TRBJ2-2, with D hard to call. Germline CDR1 reads SQVTM; CDR2 reads ANQGSEA. V gave up 3 bases and J gave up 0 bases, with 11 bases separating them. The CDR3 consists of 15 residues. As DNA, the CDR3 is TGCAGCGTTGATTCGGTAGGGACGAACACCGGGGAGCTGTTTTTT. Protein product: CSVDSVGTNTGELFF.

This clone was seen more than once but under ten times. The rearrangement joins TRBV7-9 to TRBJ2-7; 7 bases are shared with TRBD1. The CDR3 totals 13 residues. The V and J ends lost 1 base and 6 bases, in that order; junction bases with no gene match: 3. CDR1 is SEHNR and CDR2 is FQNEAQ in the germline V gene (reference sequence). CDR3 sequence: CASSLEGQPEQYF. For the CDR3, the DNA is TGTGCCAGCAGCTTAGAGGGACAGCCCGAGCAGTACTTC.

The chain recombines TRBV29-1 with TRBJ2-5; a weak D match, TRBD1 (5 bases). The length of the CDR3 is 13 residues. Trimming took off 3 bases at V and 1 base at J, with 9 bases between the two ends. CDR1 SQVTM and CDR2 ANQGSEA come from the germline V gene. The CDR3 loop reads CSVDRRGQETQYF. CDR3 sequence (DNA): TGCAGCGTTGATCGAAGGGGCCAAGAGACCCAGTACTTC.

The chain is built from TRBV4-3 and TRBJ2-1, with 11 nucleotides matching TRBD2. Germline V gene lookup returns CDR1 LGHNA and CDR2 YSLEER. This CDR3 is built from 17 residues. V dropped 3 bases and J dropped 2; count of bases not matched to a gene: 6. Here the CDR3 DNA reads TGCGCCAGCAGCCAGATACTAGCGGGAGAAACCTACAATGAGCAGTTCTTC. Translating gives CASSQILAGETYNEQFF.

With regard to this clone: Germline and junction disagree at one end, which may indicate a read error. V usage is TRBV7-7 and J usage is TRBJ2-7; D is perhaps TRBD1 or TRBD2 (5 bases each). The germline gives CDR1 SSHAT, CDR2 FNYEAQ (reference sequence). The CDR3 runs to 15 residues. The CDR3 nucleotides are TGTGCTAGCAGCTTAGCGCTGGGGGTGGCCTACGAGCAGTACTTC. It translates to CASSLALGVAYEQYF. Together with reference TRBV7-7 and TRBJ2-7, the CDR3 gives the full variable domain: GAGVSQSPRYKVTKRGQDVTLRCDPISSHATLYWYQQALGQGPEFLTYFNYEAQPDKSGLPSDRFSAERPEGSISTLTIQRTEQRDSAMYRCASSLALGVAYEQYFGPGTRLTVT.

The chain joins TRBV4-1 to TRBJ2-7; D not certain. Germline V gene sequence: CDR1 MGHRA, CDR2 YSYEKL. This CDR3 is 16 amino acids long. Trimming removed 0 bases at V and 2 bases at J, with 14 bases between. The CDR3 DNA sequence: TGCGCCAGCAGCCAAGAGTGGGCCGGCAAAACCTACGAGCAGTACTTC. Translated: CASSQEWAGKTYEQYF.

The chain is built from TRBV5-4 and TRBJ2-3; 10 bases agree with TRBD2. Unmatched junction bases numbered 7, after V lost 0 bases and J lost 6 bases. Germline CDR1 and CDR2: SGHNT and YYREEE (reference sequence). CDR3 length equals 16 residues. The CDR3 DNA is TGTGCCAGCAGCTTGGCACAGCGGGAGGGCCGCGATACGCAGTATTTT. It is translated as CASSLAQREGRDTQYF. Full variable domain (remainder filled in from reference TRBV5-4 and TRBJ2-3): ETGVTQSPTHLIKTRGQQVTLRCSSQSGHNTVSWYQQALGQGPQFIFQYYREEENGRGNFPPRFSGLQFPNYSSELNVNALELDDSALYLCASSLAQREGRDTQYFGPGTRLTVL.

The chain has TRBV5-4 and TRBJ2-3, with 8 nucleotides matching TRBD2. The CDR3 contains 17 residues. Trimming cost V 1 base and J 0 bases; bases outside gene matches: 7. Germline CDR1 and CDR2: SGHNT and YYREEE (reference sequence). CDR3 region: CASSLWGAGVSTDTQYF. The CDR3, as DNA: TGTGCCAGCAGCTTGTGGGGAGCGGGAGTAAGCACAGATACGCAGTATTTT.

There are a few counts of this clone. The chain couples TRBV14 to TRBJ2-7, with D uncertain. CDR1 is SGHDN, CDR2 FVKESK, per germline. The CDR3 has 12 residues. Between the trimmed V and J ends, which lost 3 bases and 2 bases, there was a span of 5 bases. The CDR3 DNA follows: TGTGCCAGCAGCCACCGGACCTACGAGCAGTACTTC. Translated, it gives CASSHRTYEQYF.

To note about this clone: The same CDR3 can be traced to other DNA sequences in this sample. The chain is built from TRBV7-3 and TRBJ2-1; TRBD2 agrees at 11 bases. With V trimmed by 4 bases and J by 4 bases, 9 bases remained unmatched. The CDR3 consists of 17 residues. Germline V gene sequence: CDR1 SGHTA, CDR2 FQGTGA. Here the CDR3 DNA reads TGTGCCAGCAGCTGGGGACCACTAGCGGGGGCATACAATGAGCAGTTCTTC. It encodes CASSWGPLAGAYNEQFF.

The chain employs TRBV7-9 and TRBJ2-2; TRBD2 aligns across 8 bases. CDR1 is SEHNR and CDR2 is FQNEAQ in the germline V gene (reference sequence). This CDR3 is built from 13 residues. Germline trimming cut 10 bases from V and 6 bases from J; bases unmatched to any gene: 7. In DNA form, the CDR3 reads TGTGCCAAAGCGGGAGTCCGGGCCGGGGAGCTGTTTTTT. Protein: CAKAGVRAGELFF. Combining the CDR3 with reference TRBV7-9 and TRBJ2-2 gives the whole variable domain DTGVSQNPRHKITKRGQNVTFRCDPISEHNRLYWYRQTLGQGPEFLTYFQNEAQLEKSRLLSDRFSAERPKGSFSTLEIQRTEQGDSAMYLCAKAGVRAGELFFGEGSRLTVL.

The V call is TRBV11-2, the J call TRBJ2-7, with a possible D match to TRBD1 (6 bases). The CDR3 spans 11 residues. Trimming cost V 3 bases and J 9 bases, with 9 bases left between them. Germline CDR1 is SGHAT and CDR2 is FQNNGV. CDR3 protein: CASSLEGGQYF. CDR3 DNA sequence: TGTGCCAGCAGCTTGGAAGGGGGGCAGTACTTC.

The genes are TRBV5-8 and TRBJ2-1; possibly TRBD1 for D (5 bases). V was pared by 0 bases and J by 5 bases, with 9 bases between. The CDR3 totals 14 residues. Per the germline V gene, CDR1 is SGHTS and CDR2 is YDEGEE. The CDR3 here is CASSLDLGDNEQFF. In nucleotides, the CDR3 is TGTGCCAGCAGCTTGGATTTAGGGGACAATGAGCAGTTCTTC. The whole variable domain, filled in from reference TRBV5-8 and TRBJ2-1, reads EAGVTQSPTHLIKTRGQQATLRCSPISGHTSVYWYQQALGLGLQFLLWYDEGEERNRGNFPPRFSGRQFPNYSSELNVNALELEDSALYLCASSLDLGDNEQFFGPGTRLTVL.